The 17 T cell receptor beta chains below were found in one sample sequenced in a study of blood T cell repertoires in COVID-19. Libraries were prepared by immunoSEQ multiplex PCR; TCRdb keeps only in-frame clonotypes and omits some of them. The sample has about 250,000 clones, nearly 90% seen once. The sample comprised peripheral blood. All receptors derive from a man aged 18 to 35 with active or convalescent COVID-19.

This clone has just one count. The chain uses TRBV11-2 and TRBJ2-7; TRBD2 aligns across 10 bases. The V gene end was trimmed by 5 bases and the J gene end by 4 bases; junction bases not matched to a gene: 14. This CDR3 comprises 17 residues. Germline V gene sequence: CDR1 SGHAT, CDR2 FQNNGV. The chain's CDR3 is CASSQSNGLAGAYEQYF. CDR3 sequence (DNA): TGTGCCAGCAGCCAAAGTAATGGGCTAGCGGGAGCATACGAGCAGTACTTC. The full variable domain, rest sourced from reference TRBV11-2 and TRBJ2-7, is EAGVAQSPRYKIIEKRQSVAFWCNPISGHATLYWYQQILGQGPKLLIQFQNNGVVDDSQLPKDRFSAERLKGVDSTLKIQPAKLEDSAVYLCASSQSNGLAGAYEQYFGPGTRLTVT.

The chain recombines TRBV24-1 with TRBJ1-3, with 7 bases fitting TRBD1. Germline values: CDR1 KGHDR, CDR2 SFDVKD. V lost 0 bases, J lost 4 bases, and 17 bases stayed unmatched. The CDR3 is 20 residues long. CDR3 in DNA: TGTGCCACCAGTGATTTGTGGGGGACAGTAAGCAGTAATCCCGGAAACACCATATATTTT. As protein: CATSDLWGTVSSNPGNTIYF.

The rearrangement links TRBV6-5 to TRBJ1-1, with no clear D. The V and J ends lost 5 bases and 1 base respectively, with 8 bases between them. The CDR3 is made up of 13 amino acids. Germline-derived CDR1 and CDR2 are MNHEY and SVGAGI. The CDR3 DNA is TGTGCCAGCAGTAGAGAGTCGAACACTGAAGCTTTCTTT. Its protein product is CASSRESNTEAFF.

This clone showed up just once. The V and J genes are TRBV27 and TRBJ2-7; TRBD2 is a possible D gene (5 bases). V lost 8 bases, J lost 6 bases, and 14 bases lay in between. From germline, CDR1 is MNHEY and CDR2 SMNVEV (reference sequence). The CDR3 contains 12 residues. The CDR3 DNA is TGTGCCAGCGCCCCCCGGGCGGGCGAGCAGTACTTC. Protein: CASAPRAGEQYF.

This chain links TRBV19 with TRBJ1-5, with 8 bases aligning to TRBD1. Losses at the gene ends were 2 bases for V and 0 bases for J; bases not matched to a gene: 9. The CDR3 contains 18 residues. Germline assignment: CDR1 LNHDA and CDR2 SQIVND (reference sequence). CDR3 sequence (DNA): TGTGCCAGTAGTATAAAGGGGGGACAGGTCAATAGCAATCAGCCCCAGCATTTT. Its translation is CASSIKGGQVNSNQPQHF.

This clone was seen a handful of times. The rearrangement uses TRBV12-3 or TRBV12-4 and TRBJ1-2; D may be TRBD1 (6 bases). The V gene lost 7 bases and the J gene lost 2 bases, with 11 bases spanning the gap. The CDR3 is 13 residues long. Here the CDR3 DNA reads TGTGCCAGCAACCTGGACAGAAACTATGGCTACACCTTC. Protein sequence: CASNLDRNYGYTF.

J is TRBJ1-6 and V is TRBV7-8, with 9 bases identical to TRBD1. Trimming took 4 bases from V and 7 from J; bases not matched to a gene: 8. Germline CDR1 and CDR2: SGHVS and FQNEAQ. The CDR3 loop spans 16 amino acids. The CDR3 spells CASSSNRGPINSPLHF. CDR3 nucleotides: TGTGCCAGCAGCTCTAACAGGGGGCCGATCAATTCACCCCTCCACTTT.

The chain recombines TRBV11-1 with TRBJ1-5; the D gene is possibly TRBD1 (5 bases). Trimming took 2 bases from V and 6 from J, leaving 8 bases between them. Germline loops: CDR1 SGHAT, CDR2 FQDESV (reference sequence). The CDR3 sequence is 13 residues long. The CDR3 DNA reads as TGTGCCAGCAGCTTACTTCAGGGTCAGCCCCAGCATTTT. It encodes CASSLLQGQPQHF. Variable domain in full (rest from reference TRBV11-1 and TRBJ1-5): EAEVAQSPRYKITEKSQAVAFWCDPISGHATLYWYRQILGQGPELLVQFQDESVVDDSQLPKDRFSAERLKGVDSTLKIQPAELGDSAMYLCASSLLQGQPQHFGDGTRLSIL.

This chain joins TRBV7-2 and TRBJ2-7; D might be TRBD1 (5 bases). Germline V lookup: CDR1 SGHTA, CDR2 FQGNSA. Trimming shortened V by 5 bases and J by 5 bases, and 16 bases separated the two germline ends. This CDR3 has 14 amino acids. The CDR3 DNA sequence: TGTGCCAGCAGCCCGAATCGGCGCAGGGACGAGCAGTACTTC. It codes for CASSPNRRRDEQYF. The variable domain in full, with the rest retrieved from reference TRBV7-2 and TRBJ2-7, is GAGVSQSPSNKVTEKGKDVELRCDPISGHTALYWYRQSLGQGLEFLIYFQGNSAPDKSGLPSDRFSAERTGGSVSTLTIQRTQQEDSAVYLCASSPNRRRDEQYFGPGTRLTVT.

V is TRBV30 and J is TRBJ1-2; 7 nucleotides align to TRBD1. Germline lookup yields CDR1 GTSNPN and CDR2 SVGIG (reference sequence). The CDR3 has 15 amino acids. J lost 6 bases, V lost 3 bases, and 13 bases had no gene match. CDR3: CAWSARDRGWHGYTF. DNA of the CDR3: TGTGCCTGGAGCGCGAGGGACAGAGGTTGGCATGGCTACACCTTC. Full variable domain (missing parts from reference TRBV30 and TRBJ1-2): SQTIHQWPATLVQPVGSPLSLECTVEGTSNPNLYWYRQAAGRGLQLLFYSVGIGQISSEVPQNLSASRPQDRQFILSSKKLLLSDSGFYLCAWSARDRGWHGYTFGSGTRLTVV.

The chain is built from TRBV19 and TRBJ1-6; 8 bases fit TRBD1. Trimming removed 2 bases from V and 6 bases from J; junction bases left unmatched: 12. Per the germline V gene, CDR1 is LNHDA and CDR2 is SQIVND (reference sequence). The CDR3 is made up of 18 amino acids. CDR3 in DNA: TGTGCCAGTAGTATACTTCGGCAGGGGGCGAGGGGTAATTCACCCCTCCACTTT. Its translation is CASSILRQGARGNSPLHF.

The CDR3 nucleotides read TGTGCCAGCAGCTCCCTAGCGGGGGGTTACGAGCAGTACTTC. Its protein is CASSSLAGGYEQYF. The V and J genes are TRBV7-2 and TRBJ2-7; 11 bases are a match to TRBD2. Trimming took 4 bases from V and 4 from J; bases not matched to a gene: 3. CDR1 and CDR2 (germline): SGHTA, FQGNSA. The CDR3 length is 14 residues. Based on the CDR3 plus reference TRBV7-2 and TRBJ2-7, the full variable domain is GAGVSQSPSNKVTEKGKDVELRCDPISGHTALYWYRQSLGQGLEFLIYFQGNSAPDKSGLPSDRFSAERTGGSVSTLTIQRTQQEDSAVYLCASSSLAGGYEQYFGPGTRLTVT.

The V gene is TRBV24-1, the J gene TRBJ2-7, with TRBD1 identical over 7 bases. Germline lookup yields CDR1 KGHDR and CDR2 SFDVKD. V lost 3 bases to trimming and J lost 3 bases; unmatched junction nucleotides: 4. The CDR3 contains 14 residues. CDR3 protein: CATSDPGQDYEQYF. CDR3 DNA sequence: TGTGCCACCAGTGATCCCGGACAGGACTACGAGCAGTACTTC.

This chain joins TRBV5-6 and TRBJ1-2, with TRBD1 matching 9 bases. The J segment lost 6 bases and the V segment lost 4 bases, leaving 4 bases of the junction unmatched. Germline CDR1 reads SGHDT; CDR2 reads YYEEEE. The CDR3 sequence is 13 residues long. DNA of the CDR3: TGTGCCAGCAGCACAGGGGGCTGGGATGGCTACACCTTC. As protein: CASSTGGWDGYTF.

The CDR3 loop reads CAITSTGGSNTEAFF. CDR3 DNA: TGTGCCATCACCTCAACGGGGGGCTCAAACACTGAAGCTTTCTTT. The chain carries TRBV10-3 and TRBJ1-1; weak D call: TRBD1 (6 bases). This CDR3 contains 15 residues. Deletions cut 7 bases from V and 2 bases from J, with 17 bases between. The germline V gene has CDR1 ENHRY and CDR2 SYGVKD.

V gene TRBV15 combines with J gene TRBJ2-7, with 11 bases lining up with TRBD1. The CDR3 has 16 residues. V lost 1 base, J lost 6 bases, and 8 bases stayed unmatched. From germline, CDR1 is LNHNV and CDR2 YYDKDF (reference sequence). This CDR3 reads CATSRALGQGVGEQYF. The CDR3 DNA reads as TGTGCCACCAGCAGAGCCCTGGGACAGGGGGTAGGCGAGCAGTACTTC.

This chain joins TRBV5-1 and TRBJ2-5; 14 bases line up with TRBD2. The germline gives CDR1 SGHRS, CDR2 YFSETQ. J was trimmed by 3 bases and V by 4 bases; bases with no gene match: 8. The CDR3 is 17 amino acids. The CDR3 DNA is TGCGCCAGCAGCCCGGGACTAGCGGGGGCTTGGGAAGAGACCCAGTACTTC. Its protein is CASSPGLAGAWEETQYF.